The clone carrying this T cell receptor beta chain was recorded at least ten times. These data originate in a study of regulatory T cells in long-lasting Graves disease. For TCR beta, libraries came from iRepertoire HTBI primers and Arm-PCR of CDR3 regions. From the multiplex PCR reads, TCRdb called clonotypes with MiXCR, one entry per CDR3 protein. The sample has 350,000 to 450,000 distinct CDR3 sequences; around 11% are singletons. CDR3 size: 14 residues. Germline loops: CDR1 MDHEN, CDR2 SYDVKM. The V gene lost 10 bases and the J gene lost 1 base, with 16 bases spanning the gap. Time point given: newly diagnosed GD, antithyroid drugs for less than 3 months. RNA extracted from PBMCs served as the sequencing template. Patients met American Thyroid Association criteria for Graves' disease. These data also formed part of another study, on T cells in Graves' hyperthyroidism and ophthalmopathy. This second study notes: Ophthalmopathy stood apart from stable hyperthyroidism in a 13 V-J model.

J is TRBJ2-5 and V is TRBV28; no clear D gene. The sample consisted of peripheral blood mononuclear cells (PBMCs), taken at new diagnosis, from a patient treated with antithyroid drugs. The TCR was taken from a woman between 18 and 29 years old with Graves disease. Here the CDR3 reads CATLRRAVQETQYF. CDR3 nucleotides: TGTGCCACCCTACGTAGGGCGGTCCAAGAGACCCAGTACTTC.